This T cell receptor (beta chain) was identified during a study of shared clonotypes between healthy human individuals. The genomic DNA of each subset was split evenly across several immunoSEQ plates. The assay was immunoSEQ multiplex PCR, and TCRdb's table has in-frame clones only and misses some. Of millions of clones listed, approximately 93% are singletons. V was cut by 4 bases and J by 8 bases, with 15 bases left in between. The CDR3 has 14 amino acids. Germline V gives CDR1 SGDLS, CDR2 YYNGEE. Notes on this clone: Its target is not known.

Study results and limitations: It was only blood that was sampled, and tissue repertoires likely differ. Lower generation probabilities were found for non-shared clonotypes than for those shared by all four donors. The low donor count limited represented genetic and exposure-history diversity.

The TCR was taken from a man in his late teens or twenties in good health. Some clones in this sample may be carry-over from other donors' samples. This chain connects TRBV9 to TRBJ1-4, with D tentatively TRBD1 (6 bases). The sequencing input was naive CD4+ T cells from PBMCs. As to subset: CD45RA+ positively selected. CDR3 protein: CASSLDRWEEKLFF. CDR3 sequence (DNA): TGTGCCAGCAGCCTCGACAGGTGGGAAGAAAAACTGTTTTTT.